This entry concerns a single TCR beta chain. The sample belongs to a study of blood T cell repertoires in COVID-19. Study-wide background: In each case, the material was cDNA or gDNA derived from T cells, B-cell-depleted T cells, or PBMCs.

Germline CDR1 is KGHSH and CDR2 is LQKENI. V lost 6 bases and J lost 0, with 9 bases in between. CDR3 length equals 13 residues. Per the study methods: Reference gene primer amplification yielded estimated nucleated cell counts. Clones were sequenced by immunoSEQ multiplex PCR, and TCRdb holds only the in-frame ones, with some missing. That table is the source of V, J and clone size, and D and trimming were worked out from the DNA. The sample lists approximately 200,000 clones, about nine tenths seen once, with less than 8% in the top ten. This chain links TRBV18 with TRBJ2-7, with D maybe TRBD2 (6 bases). The sequencing input was PBMCs or T cells enriched from blood (not recorded which). This receptor was taken from a young man in a cohort exposed to, infected with or recovered from COVID-19 (not recorded which). This chain's CDR3 is CASSPGLSYEQYF. The DNA of the CDR3 is TGTGCCAGCTCGCCGGGACTCTCCTACGAGCAGTACTTC.